The clone carrying this T cell receptor beta chain was recorded once. Its antigen is currently unknown. Primed by a sample-barcoded 5' primer and a J-beta primer mix, a second PCR proceeded for 7 to 11 cycles. One entry per CDR3 protein, called by TCRdb with MiXCR from the 5' RACE reads. The table lists hundreds of thousands of distinct CDR3 sequences, 32% of them singletons. Samples had at least 7 million PBMCs isolated from them. Germline V gives CDR1 LGHDT, CDR2 YNNKEL (reference sequence). Losses at the gene ends were 2 bases for V and 3 bases for J; bases not matched to a gene: 11. The CDR3 spans 17 residues. These data are taken from a study of blood T cells in healthy people across ages. About the research overall: About one barcoded beta molecule per two T cells was captured by template switching. Findings and limits, study-wide: Conclusively comparing naive with antigen-experienced cells was impossible with unsorted PBMCs. Aged donors had fewer naive CD4+ cells and lower diversity than long-lived donors.

This clonotype originated in a woman aged 80 or older in good health. This rearrangement joins TRBV3-1 to TRBJ2-3; 7 bases agree with TRBD1. Sample: blood. The CDR3, as DNA: TGTGCCAGCAGCCAATCCCCGAGGGGGCGCGAAACAGATACGCAGTATTTT. This translates into CASSQSPRGRETDTQYF.